This T cell receptor (beta chain) was found in a study of cytomegalovirus exposure and HLA in healthy donors. Study context: In an earlier analysis, approximately 120 million unique TCR beta sequences were found from some 180 million T cells.

About this clone itself: What it binds is not known.

Study-level results: Per a prior analysis, the majority of TCR beta V segments were productive roughly 87% or roughly 30% of the time. Cytomegalovirus association was assigned to about 150 TCR beta chains.

PCR involved 60 Vbeta and 13 Jbeta primers. Original methodology: Some 9.9 million of roughly 81 million unique TCR beta chains were shared, per a later count. Measured with immunoSEQ multiplex PCR; TCRdb has only the in-frame clones, and not every one. The DNA was the basis for D and trimming; V, J and clone size are from that table. The table includes more than 95,000 clones, about four fifths detected once. In germline, CDR1 is SGHTA, CDR2 FQGNSA. This CDR3 contains 15 residues. V was shortened by 5 bases and J by 2 bases, with 13 bases between the two germline ends. The rearrangement joins TRBV7-2 to TRBJ1-3, with TRBD1 as a possible D gene (5 bases). The source material was PBMCs. This sequence originates from a woman aged 55-70 years in good health and CMV-seropositive. CDR3 sequence reads: CASSPIRAAGNTIYF. CDR3 sequence (DNA): TGTGCCAGCAGCCCCATCAGGGCCGCTGGAAACACCATATATTTT.